This entry lists 9 T cell receptor beta chains sequenced from one sample in a study of identical twins. TCRdb reprocessed the 5' RACE reads via MiXCR and lists one record per CDR3 protein. The sample carries about 500,000 distinct CDR3 sequences, 14% recorded once. These data also featured in a second study, about yellow fever vaccine responses in identical twins.

Sequenced: CD4+ T cells sorted from blood. The receptors originated from a woman under 30 in good health.

The V and J genes are TRBV28 and TRBJ2-3, with a tentative D call TRBD2 (5 bases). Trimming took off 3 bases at V and 9 bases at J, with 10 bases between the two ends. Germline loops: CDR1 MDHEN, CDR2 SYDVKM. This CDR3 comprises 12 residues. This chain's CDR3 is CASSLLRGTQYF. The CDR3 nucleotides are TGTGCCAGCAGTTTGCTGAGAGGGACGCAGTATTTT.

The sample holds a few counts of this clonotype. J is TRBJ2-5 and V is TRBV12-3 or TRBV12-4; the D gene could be TRBD1 or TRBD2 (5 bases each). Trimming removed 5 bases at V and 4 bases at J, with 20 bases between. The CDR3 is 16 residues long. The CDR3 is CASSPGGRTGRETQYF. DNA of the CDR3: TGTGCCAGCAGTCCCGGCGGTCGGACGGGGCGAGAGACCCAGTACTTC.

This clonotype was detected ten times or more. The J gene is TRBJ2-7, the V gene TRBV28, with 8 bases identical to TRBD2. Trimming took 4 bases from V and 1 from J; bases not matched to a gene: 6. The CDR3 covers 15 residues. Germline CDR1 and CDR2: MDHEN and SYDVKM. The CDR3 region has the DNA TGTGCCAGCAGTTCCCCCGGGAGGGCTTCCTACGAGCAGTACTTC. Residues: CASSSPGRASYEQYF.

The chain couples TRBV6-2 or TRBV6-3 to TRBJ2-1; tentatively, D is TRBD2 (6 bases). The germline V gene encodes CDR1 MNHEY and CDR2 SVGEGT. V was shortened by 6 bases and J by 6 bases, with 21 bases between the two germline ends. This CDR3 comprises 16 residues. CDR3 in DNA: TGTGCCAGCAGCCAACCCACAGGTGGGGGGATCAATGAGCAGTTCTTC. Protein: CASSQPTGGGINEQFF.

The gene calls are TRBV3-1 and TRBJ2-7; D is possibly TRBD1 or TRBD2 (5 bases each). CDR1 and CDR2 from the germline V gene are LGHDT and YNNKEL (reference sequence). This CDR3 region has 15 residues. V was shortened by 4 bases and J by 1 base, with 14 bases between the two germline ends. The chain's CDR3 is CASSREGTLSYEQYF. The CDR3, as DNA: TGTGCCAGCAGCCGAGAGGGGACCCTATCCTACGAGCAGTACTTC.

This clonotype appeared a few times. The chain uses TRBV29-1 and TRBJ2-2; the D is unclear. In germline, CDR1 is SQVTM, CDR2 ANQGSEA. The CDR3 is made up of 15 amino acids. V was shortened by 7 bases and J by 1 base, with 16 bases between the two germline ends. The CDR3 nucleotides read TGCAGCGCTGCTCGTGGCAGTCTGAACACCGGGGAGCTGTTTTTT. The encoded protein is CSAARGSLNTGELFF.

The J gene is TRBJ2-1, the V gene TRBV18, with 9 bases matching TRBD2. There are 16 residues in the CDR3. Per the germline V gene, CDR1 is KGHSH and CDR2 is LQKENI. Germline trimming cut 4 bases from V and 6 bases from J; bases unmatched to any gene: 10. The CDR3 region is CASSRVLTSGGNEQFF. CDR3 nucleotides: TGTGCCAGCTCACGGGTGTTGACTAGCGGTGGCAATGAGCAGTTCTTC.

This chain uses TRBV6-4 with TRBJ2-1; possibly TRBD2 for D (6 bases). The germline gives CDR1 MRHNA, CDR2 SNTAGT. The germline V and J ends were trimmed by 10 bases and 0 bases, with 13 bases remaining between them. The CDR3 length is 14 residues. The CDR3 here is CAIISGSSYNEQFF. The CDR3 nucleotides read TGTGCCATCATTAGCGGCAGCTCCTACAATGAGCAGTTCTTC.

The table lists this clonotype with a few counts. J is TRBJ2-7 and V is TRBV15; D is uncertain. Per germline, CDR1 LNHNV and CDR2 YYDKDF (reference sequence). The CDR3 consists of 11 residues. The V end lost 0 bases, the J end lost 7 bases, and 4 bases lay between the germline ends. The CDR3, as DNA: TGTGCCACCAGCAGAGATGATGAGCAGTACTTC. Encoded protein: CATSRDDEQYF. The entire variable domain, with the rest obtained from reference TRBV15 and TRBJ2-7, is as follows: DAMVIQNPRYQVTQFGKPVTLSCSQTLNHNVMYWYQQKSSQAPKLLFHYYDKDFNNEADTPDNFQSRRPNTSFCFLDIRSPGLGDTAMYLCATSRDDEQYFGPGTRLTVT.